Each of the 14 T cell receptor beta chains below was sequenced from the same sample in a study of blood T cell repertoires in COVID-19 (TCRdb year 2020). The library came from the immunoSEQ multiplex PCR assay. The table was pulled from immuneACCESS by TCRdb, which kept in-frame rearrangements only. Such tables lose some clones; where checked, under half of the loss comes from unresolved V genes, and the rest has no known cause. This sample is represented by more than 450,000 clones; roughly 87% of them were singletons. 0.65% to 0.9% of the sample is held by the ten biggest clonotypes. Sequencing was carried out using PBMCs or T cells enriched from blood (not recorded which). All receptors derive from a woman between 18 and 29 years old who had recovered from COVID-19.

J is TRBJ1-5 and V is TRBV10-3, with a weak D call TRBD1 (6 bases). V was clipped by 3 bases and J by 6 bases, with 15 bases between them. Germline V gene sequence: CDR1 ENHRY, CDR2 SYGVKD. This CDR3 contains 15 residues. The DNA of the CDR3 is TGTGCCATCAGTGAAGTCGAAACAGGGTTTCAGCCCCAGCATTTT. This encodes CAISEVETGFQPQHF.

This chain joins TRBV5-4 and TRBJ1-1; a weak D match, TRBD1 (6 bases). Trimming took off 6 bases at V and 3 bases at J, with 18 bases between the two ends. Germline V gene sequence: CDR1 SGHNT, CDR2 YYREEE (reference sequence). The CDR3 is made up of 15 amino acids. CDR3 protein: CASTIGGGGDTEAFF. The DNA of the CDR3 is TGTGCCAGCACCATCGGGGGAGGGGGTGACACTGAAGCTTTCTTT.

This sequence joins TRBV24-1 and TRBJ2-1, with D unclear. From germline, CDR1 is KGHDR and CDR2 SFDVKD. The CDR3 covers 14 residues. The V end was cut by 1 base, the J end by 6 bases, with 9 bases between. CDR3 sequence: CATSDFRRSNEQFF. The DNA of the CDR3 is TGTGCCACCAGTGATTTTAGGCGGTCCAATGAGCAGTTCTTC.

The chain couples TRBV5-1 to TRBJ2-1; possible D gene TRBD2, 5 bases. V gave up 5 bases and J gave up 3 bases, with 9 bases separating them. The germline CDR1 and CDR2 sequences are SGHRS and YFSETQ. The CDR3 sequence is 13 residues long. CDR3 in DNA: TGCGCCAGCAGTTCGGACTTCTACAATGAGCAGTTCTTC. Its translation: CASSSDFYNEQFF.

V is TRBV19 and J is TRBJ1-5; TRBD1 is a possible D gene (6 bases). V was trimmed by 5 bases and J by 7 bases, leaving 21 bases between them. Germline V gene data show CDR1 as LNHDA and CDR2 as SQIVND (reference sequence). There are 16 residues in the CDR3. The CDR3 DNA is TGTGCCAGTAGTTTGGGCCGTCGGGCAGGGGACCAGCCCCAGCATTTT. It codes for CASSLGRRAGDQPQHF. Looking up the rest from reference TRBV19 and TRBJ1-5 gives the full variable domain: DGGITQSPKYLFRKEGQNVTLSCEQNLNHDAMYWYRQDPGQGLRLIYYSQIVNDFQKGDIAEGYSVSREKKESFPLTVTSAQKNPTAFYLCASSLGRRAGDQPQHFGDGTRLSIL.

V gene TRBV19 combines with J gene TRBJ2-2; TRBD1 agrees at 7 bases. The CDR3 has 14 residues. Trimming cost V 6 bases and J 1 base; bases outside gene matches: 2. The germline V gene encodes CDR1 LNHDA and CDR2 SQIVND (reference sequence). CDR3 residues: CASSRQGNTGELFF. The CDR3 DNA reads as TGTGCCAGTAGCAGACAGGGGAACACCGGGGAGCTGTTTTTT. The whole variable domain, remainder taken from reference TRBV19 and TRBJ2-2, is DGGITQSPKYLFRKEGQNVTLSCEQNLNHDAMYWYRQDPGQGLRLIYYSQIVNDFQKGDIAEGYSVSREKKESFPLTVTSAQKNPTAFYLCASSRQGNTGELFFGEGSRLTVL.

J is TRBJ1-1 and V is TRBV29-1; tentatively, D is TRBD1 (6 bases). The V end was cut by 2 bases, the J end by 2 bases, with 12 bases between. This CDR3 contains 14 residues. Germline V lookup: CDR1 SQVTM, CDR2 ANQGSEA. The chain's CDR3 is CSVENPGANTEAFF. The DNA for the CDR3 is TGCAGCGTTGAAAACCCAGGGGCTAACACTGAAGCTTTCTTT.

The chain joins TRBV2 to TRBJ1-2; 9 bases agree with TRBD1. Germline V gene lookup returns CDR1 SNHLY and CDR2 FYNNEI. V was clipped by 4 bases and J by 5 bases; unmatched bases: 5. The CDR3 extends over 14 amino acids. CDR3 bases: TGTGCCAGCAGTGTCGGGACAGGGCCTTATGGCTACACCTTC. The encoded protein is CASSVGTGPYGYTF.

The rearrangement uses TRBV2 and TRBJ2-3, with D possibly being TRBD1 (6 bases). Trimming removed 5 bases from V and 1 base from J, with 10 bases in between. This CDR3 region has 14 residues. CDR1 and CDR2 (germline): SNHLY, FYNNEI. The DNA of the CDR3 is TGTGCCAGCAGTAGGACAGCCCGCACAGATACGCAGTATTTT. Its translation is CASSRTARTDTQYF.

The chain carries TRBV5-4 and TRBJ1-1, with 7 bases lining up with TRBD1. CDR1 is SGHNT, CDR2 YYREEE, per germline (reference sequence). The CDR3 extends over 14 amino acids. Germline trimming cut 3 bases from V and 1 base from J; bases unmatched to any gene: 3. Here the CDR3 DNA reads TGTGCCAGCAGCTCGAACAGGGGGAACACTGAAGCTTTCTTT. It translates to CASSSNRGNTEAFF.

In nucleotides, the CDR3 is TGTGCCAGTAGTATTCCACCAGGGCTGAACACTGAAGCTTTCTTT. Encoded protein: CASSIPPGLNTEAFF. This chain uses TRBV19 with TRBJ1-1; D possibly corresponds to TRBD1 (5 bases). The CDR3 is 15 amino acids. Germline CDR1 is LNHDA and CDR2 is SQIVND (reference sequence). V was cut by 3 bases and J by 0 bases, with 11 bases left in between.

V is TRBV7-9 and J is TRBJ2-2, with 7 bases that match TRBD1. The CDR3 consists of 15 residues. Looked up from germline, CDR1 is SEHNR and CDR2 is FQNEAQ (reference sequence). The V and J ends lost 2 bases and 8 bases, in that order; junction bases with no gene match: 8. The CDR3 loop is CASSLWRLTGGELFF. CDR3 nucleotide sequence: TGTGCCAGCAGCTTATGGCGGCTGACAGGGGGGGAGCTGTTTTTT.

This clone appeared once. This same CDR3 is encoded by further DNA sequences in the sample. J is TRBJ1-1 and V is TRBV5-1; a weak D match, TRBD1 (5 bases). The CDR3 is made up of 13 amino acids. Trimming shortened V by 5 bases and J by 2 bases, and 10 bases separated the two germline ends. Looked up from germline, CDR1 is SGHRS and CDR2 is YFSETQ. CDR3 bases: TGCGCCAGCAGGGGGGGTCTCAACACTGAAGCTTTCTTT. It encodes CASRGGLNTEAFF. The full variable domain, in which reference TRBV5-1 and TRBJ1-1 provide the parts outside the CDR3, is KAGVTQTPRYLIKTRGQQVTLSCSPISGHRSVSWYQQTPGQGLQFLFEYFSETQRNKGNFPGRFSGRQFSNSRSEMNVSTLELGDSALYLCASRGGLNTEAFFGQGTRLTVV.

The V and J genes are TRBV7-3 and TRBJ2-3, with D unclear. This CDR3 is built from 13 residues. The germline V gene has CDR1 SGHTA and CDR2 FQGTGA. V was shortened by 5 bases and J by 6 bases, with 12 bases between the two germline ends. The CDR3 spells CASSLLPQDTQYF. The CDR3 nucleotides are TGTGCCAGCAGCCTTTTGCCCCAGGATACGCAGTATTTT.